Presented here are 9 T cell receptor beta chains from one specimen sequenced in a study of human T cells and chemical hapten exposure. Time point indicated: patch test 1, 2 weeks after DPC sensitization. Treatment described: therapeutic diphenylcyclopropenone sensitization with weekly scalp DPC. TCRdb re-analysed the RACE reads in MiXCR, keeping a single row per CDR3 protein. Among 300,000 to 350,000 distinct CDR3 sequences, around 6.9% were seen once, and the ten largest hold 7% to 10%. Sample: whole blood, taken in connection with sensitization to the hapten diphenylcyclopropenone (DPC). These receptor sequences come from a woman between 18 and 30 years old with alopecia areata. Some clones in this sample may be carry-over from other donors' samples.

This clonotype was seen repeatedly, ten times or more. The rearrangement joins TRBV11-2 to TRBJ2-3, with 8 bases that match TRBD1. CDR1 is SGHAT, CDR2 FQNNGV, per germline. The length of the CDR3 is 15 residues. The ends lost 1 base at V and 3 bases at J; junction bases unmatched: 3. The CDR3, as DNA: TGTGCCAGCAGCTTAGGACAGGGGACTACAGATACGCAGTATTTT. Translating gives CASSLGQGTTDTQYF.

This clonotype came up many times. The J gene is TRBJ2-3, the V gene TRBV6-2 or TRBV6-3; 12 bases line up with TRBD2. The CDR3 is 18 residues long. V lost 4 bases, J lost 2 bases, and 10 bases stayed unmatched. Germline CDR1 and CDR2: MNHEY and SVGEGT. The CDR3 here is CASSSYLAGGPNTDTQYF. The DNA for the CDR3 is TGTGCCAGCAGTTCGTATCTAGCGGGGGGGCCCAACACAGATACGCAGTATTTT.

This clonotype was seen ten or more times. The chain couples TRBV7-8 to TRBJ1-4; D unclear. The germline CDR1 and CDR2 sequences are SGHVS and FQNEAQ. The germline V and J ends were trimmed by 3 bases and 6 bases, with 20 bases remaining between them. CDR3 length: 17 amino acids. CDR3 DNA: TGTGCCAGCAGCTTCGGCGTTAGCGTGAATAGGGATGAAAAACTGTTTTTT. Its protein is CASSFGVSVNRDEKLFF.

The J gene is TRBJ1-5, the V gene TRBV15, with D uncertain. Germline V lookup: CDR1 LNHNV, CDR2 YYDKDF (reference sequence). The CDR3 covers 17 residues. V was cut by 0 bases and J by 2 bases, with 14 bases left in between. In nucleotides, the CDR3 is TGTGCCACCAGCAGAGATCTGACCATTTTGGGCAATCAGCCCCAGCATTTT. Translation: CATSRDLTILGNQPQHF. Looking up the rest from reference TRBV15 and TRBJ1-5 gives the full variable domain: DAMVIQNPRYQVTQFGKPVTLSCSQTLNHNVMYWYQQKSSQAPKLLFHYYDKDFNNEADTPDNFQSRRPNTSFCFLDIRSPGLGDTAMYLCATSRDLTILGNQPQHFGDGTRLSIL.

The J gene is TRBJ1-1, the V gene TRBV6-5, with D unclear. CDR1 and CDR2 (germline): MNHEY, SVGAGI. The V and J ends lost 0 bases and 1 base respectively, with 6 bases between them. This CDR3 spans 14 amino acids. The CDR3 loop is CASSYSARNTEAFF. For the CDR3, the DNA is TGTGCCAGCAGTTACTCCGCCAGGAACACTGAAGCTTTCTTT.

This clonotype was seen a few times. The chain links TRBV4-3 to TRBJ2-4; 8 positions match TRBD1. CDR3 length: 14 residues. The J segment lost 7 bases and the V segment lost 4 bases, leaving 6 bases of the junction unmatched. CDR1 is LGHNA, CDR2 YSLEER, per germline. In nucleotides, the CDR3 is TGCGCCAGCAGCCCCCGACAGGGGCAGAACATTCAGTACTTC. It is translated as CASSPRQGQNIQYF.

This clonotype has at least ten counts. The J gene is TRBJ1-1, the V gene TRBV20-1, with D possibly TRBD1 on 6 matching bases. CDR3 size: 13 residues. Looked up from germline, CDR1 is DFQATT and CDR2 is SNEGSKA (reference sequence). Trimming took off 3 bases at V and 11 bases at J, with 19 bases between the two ends. In DNA form, the CDR3 reads TGCAGTGCTAGGTCAGGGGACTTCGGTTGGGCTTTCTTT. Translation gives CSARSGDFGWAFF.

This clonotype has at least ten counts. This chain uses TRBV6-2 or TRBV6-3 with TRBJ1-5; D remains unclear. The CDR3 has 14 residues. V was trimmed by 2 bases and J by 3 bases, leaving 8 bases between them. Germline V CDR1 and CDR2: MNHEY, SVGEGT. The CDR3 DNA sequence: TGTGCCAGCAGTTACGGCCGAAACAATCAGCCCCAGCATTTT. This sequence encodes CASSYGRNNQPQHF.

This clonotype was seen at least ten times. The chain couples TRBV5-1 to TRBJ2-5; 7 positions agree with TRBD1. The CDR3 is 13 residues long. CDR1 SGHRS and CDR2 YFSETQ come from the germline V gene. V lost 5 bases to trimming and J lost 4 bases; unmatched junction nucleotides: 5. The CDR3 spells CASSPDRVETQYF. The CDR3 bases are TGCGCCAGCAGTCCCGACAGGGTAGAGACCCAGTACTTC. The entire variable domain, with the rest obtained from reference TRBV5-1 and TRBJ2-5, is as follows: KAGVTQTPRYLIKTRGQQVTLSCSPISGHRSVSWYQQTPGQGLQFLFEYFSETQRNKGNFPGRFSGRQFSNSRSEMNVSTLELGDSALYLCASSPDRVETQYFGPGTRLLVL.